This T cell receptor beta chain was captured in a study of blood T cell repertoires in COVID-19. Study background: Sources were T cells, B-cell-depleted T cells, or PBMCs; the material itself was cDNA or gDNA.

Germline CDR1 KGHSH, CDR2 LQKENI. The CDR3 runs to 14 residues. The V gene lost 3 bases and the J gene lost 0 bases, with 8 bases spanning the gap. Assay used: immunoSEQ multiplex PCR; TCRdb lists only in-frame clones, some missing. Seen here are 58,000 or so clones, around 76% observed once, and the top ten hold approximately 4.9%. Material: peripheral blood. The clonotype comes from a human donor in a cohort sampled during active COVID-19. The rearrangement uses TRBV18 and TRBJ1-2; D gene ambiguous. Written as DNA, the CDR3 is TGTGCCAGCTCACCGGAGGACCCTAACTATGGCTACACCTTC. As protein: CASSPEDPNYGYTF.